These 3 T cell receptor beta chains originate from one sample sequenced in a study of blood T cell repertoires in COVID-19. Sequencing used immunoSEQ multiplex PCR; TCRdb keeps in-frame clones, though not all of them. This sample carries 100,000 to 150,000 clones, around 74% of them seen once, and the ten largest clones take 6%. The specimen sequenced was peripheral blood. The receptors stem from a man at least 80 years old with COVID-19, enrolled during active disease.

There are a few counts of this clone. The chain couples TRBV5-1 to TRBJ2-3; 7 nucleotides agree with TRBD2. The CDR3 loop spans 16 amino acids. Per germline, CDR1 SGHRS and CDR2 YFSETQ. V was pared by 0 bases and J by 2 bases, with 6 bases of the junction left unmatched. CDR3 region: CASSLAATSTTDTQYF. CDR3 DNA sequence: TGCGCCAGCAGCTTGGCCGCGACTAGCACCACAGATACGCAGTATTTT.

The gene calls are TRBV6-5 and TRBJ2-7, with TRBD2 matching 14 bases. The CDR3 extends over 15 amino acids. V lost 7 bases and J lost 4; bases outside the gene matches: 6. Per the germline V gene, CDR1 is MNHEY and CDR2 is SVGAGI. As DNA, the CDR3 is TGTGCCAGCAAAAGACTAGCGGGAGGGGGTTACGAGCAGTACTTC. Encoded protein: CASKRLAGGGYEQYF.

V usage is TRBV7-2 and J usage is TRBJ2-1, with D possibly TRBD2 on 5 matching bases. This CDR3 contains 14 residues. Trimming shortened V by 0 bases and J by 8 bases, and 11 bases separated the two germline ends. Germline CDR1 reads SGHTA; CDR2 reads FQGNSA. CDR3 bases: TGTGCCAGCAGCTTAGCTACTAGTCTGGATGAGCAGTTCTTC. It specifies CASSLATSLDEQFF. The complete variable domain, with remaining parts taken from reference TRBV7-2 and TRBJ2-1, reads GAGVSQSPSNKVTEKGKDVELRCDPISGHTALYWYRQSLGQGLEFLIYFQGNSAPDKSGLPSDRFSAERTGGSVSTLTIQRTQQEDSAVYLCASSLATSLDEQFFGPGTRLTVL.